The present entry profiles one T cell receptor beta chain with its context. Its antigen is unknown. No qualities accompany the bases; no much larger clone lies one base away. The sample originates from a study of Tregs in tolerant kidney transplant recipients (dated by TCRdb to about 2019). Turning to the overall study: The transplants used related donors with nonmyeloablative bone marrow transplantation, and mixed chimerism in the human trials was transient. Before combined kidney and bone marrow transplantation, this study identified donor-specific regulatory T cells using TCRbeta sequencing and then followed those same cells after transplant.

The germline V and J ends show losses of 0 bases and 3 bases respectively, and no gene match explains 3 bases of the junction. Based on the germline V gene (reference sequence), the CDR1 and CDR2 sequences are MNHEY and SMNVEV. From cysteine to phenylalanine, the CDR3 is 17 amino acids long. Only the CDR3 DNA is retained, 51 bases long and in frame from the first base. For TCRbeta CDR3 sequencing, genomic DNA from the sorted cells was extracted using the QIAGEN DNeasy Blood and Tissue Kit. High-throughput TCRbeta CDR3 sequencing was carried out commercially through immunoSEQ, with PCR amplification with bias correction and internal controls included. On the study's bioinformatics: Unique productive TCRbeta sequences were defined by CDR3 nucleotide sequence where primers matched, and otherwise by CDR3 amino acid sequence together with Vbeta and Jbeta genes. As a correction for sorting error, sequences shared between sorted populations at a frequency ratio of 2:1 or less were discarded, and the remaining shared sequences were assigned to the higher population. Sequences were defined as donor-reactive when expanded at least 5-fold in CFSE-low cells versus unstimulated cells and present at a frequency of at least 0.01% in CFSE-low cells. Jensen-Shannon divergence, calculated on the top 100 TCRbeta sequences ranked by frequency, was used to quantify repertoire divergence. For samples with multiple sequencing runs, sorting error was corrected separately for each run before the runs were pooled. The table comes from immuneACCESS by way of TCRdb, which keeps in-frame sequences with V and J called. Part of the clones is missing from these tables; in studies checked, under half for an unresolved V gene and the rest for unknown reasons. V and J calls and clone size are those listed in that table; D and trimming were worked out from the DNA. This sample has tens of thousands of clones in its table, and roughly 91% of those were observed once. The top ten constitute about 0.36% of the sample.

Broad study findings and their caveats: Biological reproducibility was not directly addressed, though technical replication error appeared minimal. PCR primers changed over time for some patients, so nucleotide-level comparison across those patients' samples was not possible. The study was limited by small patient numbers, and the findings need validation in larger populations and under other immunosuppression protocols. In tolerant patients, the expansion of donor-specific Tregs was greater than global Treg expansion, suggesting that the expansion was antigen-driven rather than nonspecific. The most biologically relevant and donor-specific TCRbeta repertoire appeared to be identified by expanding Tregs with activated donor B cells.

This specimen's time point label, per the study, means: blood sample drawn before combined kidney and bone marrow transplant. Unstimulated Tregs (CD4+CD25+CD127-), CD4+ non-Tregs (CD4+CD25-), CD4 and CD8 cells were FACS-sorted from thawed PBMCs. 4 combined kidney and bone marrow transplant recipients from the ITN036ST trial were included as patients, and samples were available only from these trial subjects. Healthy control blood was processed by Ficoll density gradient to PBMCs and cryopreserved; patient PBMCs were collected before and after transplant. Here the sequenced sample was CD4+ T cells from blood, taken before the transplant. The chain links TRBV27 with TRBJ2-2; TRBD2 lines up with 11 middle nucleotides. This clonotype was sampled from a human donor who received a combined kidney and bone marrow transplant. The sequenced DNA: TGTGCCAGCAGTTTATCCCAGGGACTAGCGGACACCGGGGAGCTGTTTTTT. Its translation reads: CASSLSQGLADTGELFF.